These 26 T cell receptor beta chains were sequenced from one sample in a study of cytotoxic CD8 clonotypes in ibrutinib-treated CLL. Generated by immunoSEQ multiplex PCR, the TCRdb table keeps only in-frame clones and is missing some. The sample contains 200,000 or so clones, about three quarters of which appear only once. This specimen consisted of PBMCs, obtained after 12 months of ibrutinib treatment. The source is a human donor with chronic lymphocytic leukemia.

This clone was picked up a small number of times. V gene TRBV12-5 combines with J gene TRBJ1-3; 8 bases are a match to TRBD1. V lost 4 bases, J lost 4 bases, and 3 bases stayed unmatched. CDR3 length equals 14 residues. The germline gives CDR1 LGHNT, CDR2 FRNRAP. This CDR3 reads CASGYGTGGNTIYF. In DNA, the CDR3 is TGTGCTAGTGGTTACGGGACAGGCGGAAACACCATATATTTT.

The CDR3 nucleotides are TGTGCCAGCAGTGAATATGACAGGGGTGAAGCTTTCTTT. Amino acid sequence: CASSEYDRGEAFF. This chain uses TRBV25-1 with TRBJ1-1; 8 bases fit TRBD1. In germline, CDR1 is MGHDK, CDR2 SYGVNS. Losses at the gene ends were 0 bases for V and 7 bases for J; bases not matched to a gene: 1. The CDR3 is 13 amino acids.

V and J are TRBV19 and TRBJ2-5; TRBD1 might be the D (6 bases). V shed 4 bases and J shed 5 bases, with 11 bases lying between them. The germline V gene has CDR1 LNHDA and CDR2 SQIVND (reference sequence). The CDR3 extends over 13 amino acids. The CDR3 DNA sequence: TGTGCCAGTAGTAGGTGGCAGGGGGAGACCCAGTACTTC. Translated: CASSRWQGETQYF.

The chain joins TRBV7-2 to TRBJ2-7; 10 bases line up with TRBD2. The CDR3 totals 15 residues. The germline V gene encodes CDR1 SGHTA and CDR2 FQGNSA. V shed 1 base, J shed 5 bases, and the junction held 5 bases outside the gene matches. CDR3 sequence reads: CASSLDPSGRNEQYF. CDR3 coding DNA: TGTGCCAGCAGCTTAGATCCTAGCGGGAGAAACGAGCAGTACTTC.

V is TRBV28 and J is TRBJ1-2; D ambiguous. The CDR3 runs 14 residues. V gave up 2 bases and J gave up 8 bases, with 15 bases separating them. Germline V gives CDR1 MDHEN, CDR2 SYDVKM. The CDR3 reads CASSLVGRKAGYTF. In DNA form, the CDR3 reads TGTGCCAGCAGTTTAGTGGGGAGAAAGGCGGGCTACACCTTC.

The chain has TRBV29-1 and TRBJ2-5, with D uncertain. V was trimmed by 4 bases and J by 4 bases, leaving 16 bases between them. CDR1 and CDR2 (germline): SQVTM, ANQGSEA. CDR3 length: 14 amino acids. DNA for the CDR3: TGCAGCGTTGCCCTCCGGGCCGTGGGAGAGACCCAGTACTTC. It yields the protein CSVALRAVGETQYF.

This clone was observed at least ten times. The junction departs from the called germline gene at one end, perhaps through a read error. The chain joins TRBV7-7 to TRBJ2-5; D not resolved. CDR1 SSHAT and CDR2 FNYEAQ come from the germline V gene (reference sequence). The CDR3 loop spans 13 amino acids. CDR3 loop: CASSPIPQETQYF. Here the CDR3 DNA reads TGTGCTAGCAGCCCAATCCCTCAAGAGACCCAGTACTTC.

This sequence joins TRBV6-1 and TRBJ2-7; the D gene is possibly TRBD1 (6 bases). With 2 bases removed from V and 2 bases from J, the gap between germline ends came to 13 bases. This CDR3 is 15 amino acids long. CDR1 is MNHNS and CDR2 is SASEGT in the germline V gene. CDR3 sequence: CASSEFTGNPYEQYF. The DNA for the CDR3 is TGTGCCAGCAGTGAATTCACAGGGAATCCCTACGAGCAGTACTTC.

The rearrangement links TRBV30 to TRBJ2-1, with 12 positions matching TRBD2. This CDR3 is 16 amino acids long. Trimming removed 0 bases from V and 4 bases from J; junction bases left unmatched: 4. Germline V gene data show CDR1 as GTSNPN and CDR2 as SVGIG (reference sequence). CDR3 DNA: TGTGCCTGGAGTGTACTAGCGGGAGGTCCGTACAATGAGCAGTTCTTC. Protein sequence: CAWSVLAGGPYNEQFF. Supplemented by reference TRBV30 and TRBJ2-1, the full variable domain reads SQTIHQWPATLVQPVGSPLSLECTVEGTSNPNLYWYRQAAGRGLQLLFYSVGIGQISSEVPQNLSASRPQDRQFILSSKKLLLSDSGFYLCAWSVLAGGPYNEQFFGPGTRLTVL.

CDR3 coding DNA: TGTGCCAGCAGTTACTCGTTGGGTATGCTCTATGGCTACACCTTC. This gives the protein CASSYSLGMLYGYTF. The J gene is TRBJ1-2, the V gene TRBV6-6, with no clear D. Trimming left V 0 bases short and J 4 bases short, with 12 bases between. CDR3 length: 15 amino acids. Per germline, CDR1 MNHNY and CDR2 SVGAGI (reference sequence).

The chain carries TRBV5-1 and TRBJ1-2; possibly TRBD1 for D (5 bases). The CDR3 consists of 15 residues. Per germline, CDR1 SGHRS and CDR2 YFSETQ. The V end lost 3 bases, the J end lost 3 bases, and 15 bases lay between the germline ends. This CDR3 is CASSYLRGVDYGYTF. In nucleotides, the CDR3 is TGCGCCAGCAGCTATCTGCGGGGGGTAGACTATGGCTACACCTTC.

The gene calls are TRBV5-6 and TRBJ1-1; D uncertain. Trimming removed 0 bases at V and 14 bases at J, with 17 bases between. The length of the CDR3 is 13 residues. Germline V gene data show CDR1 as SGHDT and CDR2 as YYEEEE. The CDR3 DNA sequence: TGTGCCAGCAGCTTGGGTGGAGCCCGTCTCTCGTTCTTT. Amino acid sequence: CASSLGGARLSFF.

The V gene is TRBV2, the J gene TRBJ1-5, with 8 positions matching TRBD1. This CDR3 is 16 amino acids long. Germline trimming cut 4 bases from V and 3 bases from J; bases unmatched to any gene: 8. In germline, CDR1 is SNHLY, CDR2 FYNNEI. The CDR3 DNA reads as TGTGCCAGCAGTGTTATGGACAGGGCCCCCAATCAGCCCCAGCATTTT. Translation: CASSVMDRAPNQPQHF.

V gene TRBV9 combines with J gene TRBJ1-3; no reliable D call. The CDR3 has 13 residues. Trimming shortened V by 2 bases and J by 0 bases, and 3 bases separated the two germline ends. The V gene's germline CDR1 is SGDLS and CDR2 YYNGEE. The CDR3 region has the DNA TGTGCCAGCAGCGTCCTCTCTGGAAACACCATATATTTT. It translates to CASSVLSGNTIYF.

The chain uses TRBV7-8 and TRBJ2-1, with D possibly matching TRBD2 (6 bases). CDR3 length: 15 residues. The V gene's germline CDR1 is SGHVS and CDR2 FQNEAQ. V gave up 5 bases and J gave up 0 bases, with 11 bases separating them. The CDR3 DNA reads TGTGCCAGCAGCCGAGGGACTTTCTCCTACAATGAGCAGTTCTTC. It codes for CASSRGTFSYNEQFF. Looking up the rest from reference TRBV7-8 and TRBJ2-1 gives the full variable domain: GAGVSQSPRYKVAKRGQDVALRCDPISGHVSLFWYQQALGQGPEFLTYFQNEAQLDKSGLPSDRFFAERPEGSVSTLKIQRTQQEDSAVYLCASSRGTFSYNEQFFGPGTRLTVL.

The chain uses TRBV5-1 and TRBJ1-1, with a possible D match to TRBD1 (6 bases). The V and J ends lost 2 bases and 1 base respectively, with 15 bases between them. Germline assignment: CDR1 SGHRS and CDR2 YFSETQ. The CDR3 is 16 residues long. The CDR3 loop is CASSFTGRRSNTEAFF. As DNA, the CDR3 is TGCGCCAGCAGCTTTACAGGGAGACGGTCGAACACTGAAGCTTTCTTT. The whole variable domain, remainder taken from reference TRBV5-1 and TRBJ1-1, is KAGVTQTPRYLIKTRGQQVTLSCSPISGHRSVSWYQQTPGQGLQFLFEYFSETQRNKGNFPGRFSGRQFSNSRSEMNVSTLELGDSALYLCASSFTGRRSNTEAFFGQGTRLTVV.

The chain couples TRBV6-5 to TRBJ2-1; 9 bases agree with TRBD1. After removal of 7 bases from V and 7 bases from J, the junction contained 11 bases not matched to a gene. Germline V lookup: CDR1 MNHEY, CDR2 SVGAGI. This CDR3 has 15 amino acids. The CDR3 bases are TGTGCCAGCACCAAGGAATACAGGGGGCATAATGAGCAGTTCTTC. Its protein is CASTKEYRGHNEQFF.

CDR3 nucleotide sequence: TGTGCCTGGAGCCCTATCCAGGGGGCGCATACGCAGTATTTT. Amino acids: CAWSPIQGAHTQYF. The J gene is TRBJ2-3, the V gene TRBV30, with 8 positions matching TRBD1. CDR1 is GTSNPN and CDR2 is SVGIG in the germline V gene (reference sequence). J lost 7 bases, V lost 3 bases, and 9 bases had no gene match. The CDR3 consists of 14 residues.

The chain is built from TRBV5-1 and TRBJ2-7, with no clear D. V lost 0 bases, J lost 5 bases, and 6 bases lay in between. The CDR3 spans 12 residues. In germline, CDR1 is SGHRS, CDR2 YFSETQ. This chain's CDR3 is CASSLGQNEQYF. The CDR3, as DNA: TGCGCCAGCAGCTTGGGGCAGAACGAGCAGTACTTC.

CDR3 sequence reads: CASSIVAGGRNEQFF. The CDR3 coding sequence is TGTGCCAGTAGTATAGTAGCGGGAGGGCGAAATGAGCAGTTCTTC. The chain combines TRBV19 with TRBJ2-1, with TRBD2 matching over 11 bases. The CDR3 sequence is 15 residues long. CDR1 LNHDA and CDR2 SQIVND come from the germline V gene (reference sequence). V lost 1 base, J lost 7 bases, and 3 bases stayed unmatched.

The chain employs TRBV6-5 and TRBJ2-7; the match to TRBD1 covers 9 bases. In germline, CDR1 is MNHEY, CDR2 SVGAGI. The CDR3 runs 15 residues. J gave up 4 bases and V 4 bases, and 8 bases lay outside the gene matches. CDR3 bases: TGTGCCAGCAGTTCGCCGGGACAGGGAGTTTACGAGCAGTACTTC. It translates to CASSSPGQGVYEQYF.

This chain uses TRBV5-8 with TRBJ2-3, with 7 bases lining up with TRBD2. Germline assignment: CDR1 SGHTS and CDR2 YDEGEE. V dropped 0 bases and J dropped 4; count of bases not matched to a gene: 2. The CDR3 has 14 amino acids. The CDR3 reads CASSLGGSADTQYF. CDR3 DNA sequence: TGTGCCAGCAGCTTGGGCGGGAGCGCAGATACGCAGTATTTT.

This chain joins TRBV30 and TRBJ2-1, with 14 bases fitting TRBD2. V was pared by 5 bases and J by 9 bases, with 6 bases of the junction left unmatched. The germline CDR1 and CDR2 sequences are GTSNPN and SVGIG (reference sequence). The CDR3 runs 14 residues. The CDR3 DNA follows: TGTGCCTGGGGGACTAGCGGGAGTCTTGCTGAGCAGTTCTTC. As protein: CAWGTSGSLAEQFF.

This clone was detected a few times. The chain's CDR3 is CATSGGSANYGYTF. CDR3 coding DNA: TGTGCCACCAGCGGGGGGTCAGCTAACTATGGCTACACCTTC. The rearrangement links TRBV15 to TRBJ1-2; D perhaps matches TRBD1 (5 bases). Between the trimmed V and J ends, which lost 5 bases and 0 bases, there was a span of 10 bases. The CDR3 loop spans 14 amino acids. CDR1 is LNHNV and CDR2 is YYDKDF in the germline V gene (reference sequence).

This clone was detected a few times. This rearrangement joins TRBV7-9 to TRBJ2-7; 7 positions agree with TRBD2. Losses at the gene ends were 5 bases for V and 3 bases for J; bases not matched to a gene: 4. The CDR3 runs to 13 residues. Germline CDR1 is SEHNR and CDR2 is FQNEAQ (reference sequence). CDR3 DNA: TGTGCCAGCAGCGTGGGAGGGAACTACGAGCAGTACTTC. Translation gives CASSVGGNYEQYF. The variable domain in full, with the rest retrieved from reference TRBV7-9 and TRBJ2-7, is DTGVSQNPRHKITKRGQNVTFRCDPISEHNRLYWYRQTLGQGPEFLTYFQNEAQLEKSRLLSDRFSAERPKGSFSTLEIQRTEQGDSAMYLCASSVGGNYEQYFGPGTRLTVT.

J is TRBJ2-7 and V is TRBV5-1; 7 nucleotides line up with TRBD1. The germline gives CDR1 SGHRS, CDR2 YFSETQ. The CDR3 is made up of 13 amino acids. Losses at the gene ends were 4 bases for V and 4 bases for J; bases not matched to a gene: 5. DNA for the CDR3: TGCGCCAGCAGCCTACGACAGGGATACGAGCAGTACTTC. As protein: CASSLRQGYEQYF.